These 9 T cell receptor beta chains originate from one sample sequenced in a study of PD-1 blockade in mismatch repair-deficient tumors. TCRdb's copy holds only in-frame clones and misses some; the assay was immunoSEQ multiplex PCR. The sample shows some 16,000 clones, over 70% of them seen only once. The material was PBMCs, obtained less than 25 weeks after starting pembrolizumab. These receptors were collected from an adult with mismatch repair-deficient cancer.

V is TRBV28 and J is TRBJ1-1, with D possibly being TRBD1 (6 bases). Germline V lookup: CDR1 MDHEN, CDR2 SYDVKM. V was trimmed by 5 bases and J by 4 bases, leaving 14 bases between them. This CDR3 region has 14 residues. Here the CDR3 reads CASSRGGRGTEAFF. The CDR3, as DNA: TGTGCCAGCAGTAGGGGGGGACGAGGCACTGAAGCTTTCTTT.

The chain combines TRBV7-7 with TRBJ2-3, with TRBD1 matching over 7 bases. The CDR3 runs 19 residues. V was pared by 5 bases and J by 0 bases, with 17 bases of the junction left unmatched. Germline V gives CDR1 SSHAT, CDR2 FNYEAQ (reference sequence). This CDR3 is CASSLLPRQGEVSTDTQYF. The CDR3 DNA follows: TGTGCCAGCAGCCTCCTTCCTAGACAGGGAGAGGTGAGCACAGATACGCAGTATTTT. The full variable domain, with the rest looked up from reference TRBV7-7 and TRBJ2-3, is GAGVSQSPRYKVTKRGQDVTLRCDPISSHATLYWYQQALGQGPEFLTYFNYEAQPDKSGLPSDRFSAERPEGSISTLTIQRTEQRDSAMYRCASSLLPRQGEVSTDTQYFGPGTRLTVL.

J is TRBJ2-1 and V is TRBV18; D remains ambiguous. The CDR3 contains 13 residues. Between the trimmed V and J ends, which lost 0 bases and 5 bases, there was a span of 5 bases. Germline CDR1 and CDR2: KGHSH and LQKENI. The CDR3 protein is CASSPPSNNEQFF. The CDR3 DNA reads TGTGCCAGCTCACCACCTAGTAACAATGAGCAGTTCTTC.

The rearrangement joins TRBV30 to TRBJ1-2; maybe TRBD1 (5 bases). The ends were cut back, 4 bases at V and 4 bases at J, with 19 bases in the middle. CDR3 length equals 15 residues. Germline V lookup: CDR1 GTSNPN, CDR2 SVGIG (reference sequence). CDR3 sequence (DNA): TGTGCCTGGATAATAGGCACAGGTTTAAGCTATGGCTACACCTTC. This translates into CAWIIGTGLSYGYTF.

V gene TRBV5-6 combines with J gene TRBJ1-5; D not certain. The CDR3 extends over 14 amino acids. Trimming left V 0 bases short and J 3 bases short, with 7 bases between. Per germline, CDR1 SGHDT and CDR2 YYEEEE. The DNA for the CDR3 is TGTGCCAGCAGCTTGGTGGCAGACAATCAGCCCCAGCATTTT. Protein sequence: CASSLVADNQPQHF.

The chain links TRBV6-5 to TRBJ2-2; D gene ambiguous. Germline V gives CDR1 MNHEY, CDR2 SVGAGI. V was pared by 4 bases and J by 1 base, with 13 bases between. There are 16 residues in the CDR3. DNA for the CDR3: TGTGCCAGCAGTTCCGCCCTGACGGGGAACACCGGGGAGCTGTTTTTT. Amino acids: CASSSALTGNTGELFF.

The chain has TRBV18 and TRBJ2-2, with D perhaps matching TRBD2 (6 bases). V was cut by 3 bases and J by 3 bases, with 14 bases left in between. Germline lookup yields CDR1 KGHSH and CDR2 LQKENI. CDR3 length: 16 amino acids. The CDR3 nucleotides read TGTGCCAGCTCACCCCAGGGAGGTCGAGACACCGGGGAGCTGTTTTTT. Protein product: CASSPQGGRDTGELFF.

The chain uses TRBV7-3 and TRBJ2-2; D may be TRBD1 (5 bases). Germline lookup yields CDR1 SGHTA and CDR2 FQGTGA. The CDR3 runs 13 residues. Trimming left V 8 bases short and J 4 bases short, with 11 bases between. The CDR3 sequence is CASAPGRTGELFF. In nucleotides, the CDR3 is TGTGCCAGCGCGCCAGGGCGCACCGGGGAGCTGTTTTTT.

This rearrangement joins TRBV6-4 to TRBJ1-5, with 9 positions matching TRBD1. The CDR3 consists of 14 residues. Germline CDR1 and CDR2: MRHNA and SNTAGT. With 7 bases clipped from V and 4 bases from J, the junction kept 5 bases outside the gene matches. The CDR3 is CASKTGGGNQPQHF. CDR3 coding DNA: TGTGCCAGCAAAACAGGGGGCGGGAATCAGCCCCAGCATTTT.